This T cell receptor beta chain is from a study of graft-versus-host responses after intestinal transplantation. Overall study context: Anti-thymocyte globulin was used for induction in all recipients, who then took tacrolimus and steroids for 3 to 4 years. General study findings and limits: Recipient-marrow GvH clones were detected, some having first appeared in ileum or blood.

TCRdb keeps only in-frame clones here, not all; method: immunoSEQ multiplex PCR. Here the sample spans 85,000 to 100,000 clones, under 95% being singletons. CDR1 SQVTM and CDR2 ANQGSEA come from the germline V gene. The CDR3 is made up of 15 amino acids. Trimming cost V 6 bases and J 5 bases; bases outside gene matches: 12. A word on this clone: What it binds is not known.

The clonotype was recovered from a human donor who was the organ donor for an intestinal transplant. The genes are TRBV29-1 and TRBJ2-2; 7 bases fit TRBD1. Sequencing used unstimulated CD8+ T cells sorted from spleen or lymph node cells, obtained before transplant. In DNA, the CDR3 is TGCAGCGTACTCGGGACAGCCGACGGAACCGGGGAGCTGTTTTTT. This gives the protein CSVLGTADGTGELFF.